These T cell receptor beta chains were read from a single sample in a study of identical twins. TCRdb re-called the 5' RACE reads with MiXCR, one entry per CDR3 protein. The sample lists 700,000 or so distinct CDR3 sequences, around 8.6% seen once, with around 0.98% in the top ten. This same sample was also part of a study on yellow fever vaccine responses in identical twins.

Sample: PBMCs. Every receptor here comes from a woman aged 18-29 years in good health. CDR3s include the opening cysteine and the closing phenylalanine or tryptophan. The D gene is left open where the match is weak. Some rows have no size entry. The others give once, few or many, or a class for an expanded clone.

V gene: TRBV7-9
J gene: TRBJ2-1
D gene: -
clone size: -
CDR3 protein: CASSLAVWEQFF
CDR3 DNA: TGTGCCAGCAGCTTAGCCGTCTGGGAACAGTTCTTC

V gene: TRBV29-1
J gene: TRBJ2-7
D gene: -
clone size: many
CDR3 protein: CSGRNRASYEQYF
CDR3 DNA: TGCAGCGGGCGGAACAGGGCCTCCTACGAGCAGTACTTC

V gene: TRBV7-8
J gene: TRBJ1-5
D gene: -
clone size: few
CDR3 protein: CASSRERRGPGNQPQHF
CDR3 DNA: TGTGCCAGCAGCCGAGAGCGCAGGGGCCCCGGCAATCAGCCCCAGCATTTT

V gene: TRBV20-1
J gene: TRBJ2-7
D gene: TRBD2
clone size: -
CDR3 protein: CSARDLGGRSVYEQYF
CDR3 DNA: TGCAGTGCTAGAGATCTGGGCGGGAGATCAGTCTACGAGCAGTACTTC

V gene: TRBV20-1
J gene: TRBJ2-3
D gene: TRBD2
clone size: few
CDR3 protein: CSASYGLAGLPTDTQYF
CDR3 DNA: TGCAGTGCATCCTATGGTCTAGCGGGTCTTCCCACAGATACGCAGTATTTT

V gene: TRBV28
J gene: TRBJ1-1
D gene: TRBD1
clone size: many
CDR3 protein: CASSTPGGRITEAFF
CDR3 DNA: TGTGCCAGCAGTACTCCAGGGGGCCGGATCACTGAAGCTTTCTTT

V gene: TRBV5-5
J gene: TRBJ2-7
D gene: -
clone size: few
CDR3 protein: CASSLEVHTEQYF
CDR3 DNA: TGTGCCAGCAGCTTGGAGGTGCATACCGAGCAGTACTTC

V gene: TRBV7-9
J gene: TRBJ1-5
D gene: -
clone size: few
CDR3 protein: CASSLADHNQPQHF
CDR3 DNA: TGTGCCAGCAGCCTCGCCGACCACAATCAGCCCCAGCATTTT

V gene: TRBV7-9
J gene: TRBJ1-4
D gene: TRBD1
clone size: many
CDR3 protein: CASSSGQGGEKLFF
CDR3 DNA: TGTGCCAGCAGCTCCGGACAGGGTGGGGAAAAACTGTTTTTT

V gene: TRBV18
J gene: TRBJ1-3
D gene: -
clone size: few
CDR3 protein: CASSPDPRGLNTIYF
CDR3 DNA: TGTGCCAGCTCACCCGATCCAAGAGGGCTAAACACCATATATTTT

V gene: TRBV6-2/TRBV6-3
J gene: TRBJ1-1
D gene: -
clone size: few
CDR3 protein: CASTNTGRTEAFF
CDR3 DNA: TGTGCCAGCACAAATACGGGGAGGACTGAAGCTTTCTTT

V gene: TRBV11-2
J gene: TRBJ2-7
D gene: -
clone size: few
CDR3 protein: CASSLDLGRLFYEQYF
CDR3 DNA: TGTGCCAGCAGCTTAGATCTCGGCAGGTTGTTCTACGAGCAGTACTTC

V gene: TRBV12-3/TRBV12-4
J gene: TRBJ2-1
D gene: -
clone size: many
CDR3 protein: CASSRKDPGNEQFF
CDR3 DNA: TGTGCCAGCAGTCGAAAGGACCCTGGCAATGAGCAGTTCTTC

V gene: TRBV5-6
J gene: TRBJ1-6
D gene: TRBD1
clone size: -
CDR3 protein: CASSLKDRGNSPLHF
CDR3 DNA: TGTGCCAGCAGCCTGAAGGACAGGGGTAATTCACCCCTCCACTTT

V gene: TRBV5-6
J gene: TRBJ1-5
D gene: TRBD1
clone size: many
CDR3 protein: CASSLMRRDRDQPQHF
CDR3 DNA: TGTGCCAGCAGCTTGATGCGCCGGGACAGGGATCAGCCCCAGCATTTT

V gene: TRBV6-5
J gene: TRBJ2-1
D gene: -
clone size: many
CDR3 protein: CASSYSWVDNEQFF
CDR3 DNA: TGTGCCAGCAGTTACTCTTGGGTCGACAATGAGCAGTTCTTC

V gene: TRBV29-1
J gene: TRBJ2-5
D gene: -
clone size: -
CDR3 protein: CSVVRIQETQYF
CDR3 DNA: TGCAGCGTTGTCAGAATCCAAGAGACCCAGTACTTC

V gene: TRBV7-2
J gene: TRBJ2-5
D gene: -
clone size: -
CDR3 protein: CASSPRRGSQETQYF
CDR3 DNA: TGTGCCAGCAGCCCCCGCCGCGGGTCCCAAGAGACCCAGTACTTC

V gene: TRBV18
J gene: TRBJ2-6
D gene: TRBD1
clone size: few
CDR3 protein: CASSTTSGTAWAGANVLTF
CDR3 DNA: TGTGCCAGCTCAACCACCTCAGGGACAGCCTGGGCTGGGGCCAACGTCCTGACTTTC

V gene: TRBV10-3
J gene: TRBJ2-3
D gene: TRBD2
clone size: many
CDR3 protein: CATNEGSGSGDTQYF
CDR3 DNA: TGTGCCACCAACGAGGGAAGCGGGAGTGGAGATACGCAGTATTTT

V gene: TRBV28
J gene: TRBJ2-1
D gene: -
clone size: many
CDR3 protein: CASSLPGAPARGEQFF
CDR3 DNA: TGTGCCAGCAGTTTACCCGGGGCGCCCGCCAGAGGTGAGCAGTTCTTC

V gene: TRBV6-2/TRBV6-3
J gene: TRBJ2-5
D gene: -
clone size: -
CDR3 protein: CASSYSISAAETQYF
CDR3 DNA: TGTGCCAGCAGTTACTCGATCTCGGCTGCAGAGACCCAGTACTTC

V gene: TRBV5-1
J gene: TRBJ2-1
D gene: -
clone size: many
CDR3 protein: CASSFRGGDNEQFF
CDR3 DNA: TGCGCCAGCAGCTTTCGAGGAGGTGACAATGAGCAGTTCTTC

V gene: TRBV30
J gene: TRBJ2-1
D gene: -
clone size: -
CDR3 protein: CAWSVREQFF
CDR3 DNA: TGTGCCTGGAGTGTTCGAGAGCAGTTCTTC

V gene: TRBV10-3
J gene: TRBJ2-7
D gene: TRBD1
clone size: few
CDR3 protein: CAISENRDRAYEQYF
CDR3 DNA: TGTGCCATCAGTGAGAACCGGGACAGGGCCTACGAGCAGTACTTC

V gene: TRBV18
J gene: TRBJ2-1
D gene: TRBD2
clone size: -
CDR3 protein: CASSSGTSGGLNEQFF
CDR3 DNA: TGTGCCAGCTCATCAGGGACTAGCGGGGGCCTCAATGAGCAGTTCTTC

V gene: TRBV5-6
J gene: TRBJ1-1
D gene: -
clone size: -
CDR3 protein: CASSFEKSEPLGKAFF
CDR3 DNA: TGTGCCAGCAGCTTCGAGAAGTCCGAACCGCTCGGAAAAGCTTTCTTT

V gene: TRBV11-2
J gene: TRBJ2-3
D gene: -
clone size: few
CDR3 protein: CASSLEGVLGLSTDTQYF
CDR3 DNA: TGTGCCAGCAGCTTAGAGGGGGTACTTGGACTTAGCACAGATACGCAGTATTTT

V gene: TRBV12-3/TRBV12-4
J gene: TRBJ2-5
D gene: -
clone size: -
CDR3 protein: CASSLEGAYGETQYF
CDR3 DNA: TGTGCCAGCAGTCTTGAAGGGGCCTACGGGGAGACCCAGTACTTC

V gene: TRBV20-1
J gene: TRBJ2-7
D gene: -
clone size: -
CDR3 protein: CSARDRSVPSFEQYF
CDR3 DNA: TGCAGTGCTAGAGATCGGTCGGTGCCTAGCTTCGAGCAGTACTTC

V gene: TRBV7-9
J gene: TRBJ2-3
D gene: -
clone size: -
CDR3 protein: CASSSTGRPATDTQYF
CDR3 DNA: TGTGCCAGCAGCTCGACTGGACGACCTGCCACAGATACGCAGTATTTT

V gene: TRBV5-6
J gene: TRBJ2-5
D gene: TRBD2
clone size: few
CDR3 protein: CASSLWGGRTQYF
CDR3 DNA: TGTGCCAGCAGCTTGTGGGGGGGTCGGACCCAGTACTTC

V gene: TRBV7-2
J gene: TRBJ2-2
D gene: TRBD2
clone size: many
CDR3 protein: CASTPTLAGAGELFF
CDR3 DNA: TGTGCCAGCACCCCAACCCTAGCGGGGGCCGGGGAGCTGTTTTTT

V gene: TRBV29-1
J gene: TRBJ2-7
D gene: TRBD2
clone size: many
CDR3 protein: CSASRPSGAQDEQYF
CDR3 DNA: TGCAGCGCTTCCCGGCCTAGCGGGGCCCAGGACGAGCAGTACTTC

V gene: TRBV7-8
J gene: TRBJ2-1
D gene: -
clone size: few
CDR3 protein: CASSFSGIGADEQFF
CDR3 DNA: TGTGCCAGCAGCTTTTCAGGGATAGGTGCGGATGAGCAGTTCTTC

V gene: TRBV6-2/TRBV6-3
J gene: TRBJ1-2
D gene: -
clone size: -
CDR3 protein: CASSYGSGGYTF
CDR3 DNA: TGTGCCAGCAGTTACGGGTCGGGTGGCTACACCTTC

V gene: TRBV7-2
J gene: TRBJ2-5
D gene: TRBD2
clone size: many
CDR3 protein: CASSKTSGVQETQYF
CDR3 DNA: TGTGCCAGCAGCAAAACTAGCGGGGTCCAAGAGACCCAGTACTTC

V gene: TRBV6-5
J gene: TRBJ2-2
D gene: TRBD2
clone size: -
CDR3 protein: CASSYLAGGPGELFF
CDR3 DNA: TGTGCCAGCAGTTACCTAGCGGGGGGGCCCGGGGAGCTGTTTTTT

V gene: TRBV20-1
J gene: TRBJ2-2
D gene: TRBD1
clone size: few
CDR3 protein: CSASRQGYTGELFF
CDR3 DNA: TGCAGTGCTAGCAGACAGGGGTACACCGGGGAGCTGTTTTTT

V gene: TRBV3-1
J gene: TRBJ2-1
D gene: -
clone size: few
CDR3 protein: CASSQRRISYNEQFF
CDR3 DNA: TGTGCCAGCAGCCAGAGACGGATATCCTACAATGAGCAGTTCTTC

V gene: TRBV13
J gene: TRBJ2-3
D gene: -
clone size: few
CDR3 protein: CASNVRGLGTQYF
CDR3 DNA: TGTGCCAGCAATGTGCGGGGCCTCGGCACGCAGTATTTT

V gene: TRBV7-2
J gene: TRBJ2-3
D gene: -
clone size: -
CDR3 protein: CASSPEASYTQYF
CDR3 DNA: TGTGCCAGCAGCCCTGAGGCTTCATATACGCAGTATTTT

V gene: TRBV6-5
J gene: TRBJ1-4
D gene: -
clone size: few
CDR3 protein: CASSYGAINEKLFF
CDR3 DNA: TGTGCCAGCAGTTATGGGGCCATTAATGAAAAACTGTTTTTT

V gene: TRBV20-1
J gene: TRBJ2-1
D gene: -
clone size: -
CDR3 protein: CSARVDSLGASYNEQFF
CDR3 DNA: TGCAGTGCTAGGGTTGACTCCCTGGGGGCAAGCTACAATGAGCAGTTCTTC

V gene: TRBV29-1
J gene: TRBJ2-1
D gene: TRBD1
clone size: many
CDR3 protein: CSVEGGQGPSEQFF
CDR3 DNA: TGCAGCGTTGAGGGGGGACAGGGACCCTCTGAGCAGTTCTTC

V gene: TRBV29-1
J gene: TRBJ2-1
D gene: TRBD1
clone size: many
CDR3 protein: CSAQGQGGFNEQFF
CDR3 DNA: TGCAGCGCTCAGGGACAGGGGGGGTTTAATGAGCAGTTCTTC

V gene: TRBV5-6
J gene: TRBJ2-7
D gene: -
clone size: -
CDR3 protein: CASSIDISYEQYF
CDR3 DNA: TGTGCCAGCAGCATAGACATTTCCTACGAGCAGTACTTC

V gene: TRBV20-1
J gene: TRBJ2-2
D gene: -
clone size: many
CDR3 protein: CSASPSGTGELFF
CDR3 DNA: TGCAGTGCTAGCCCCTCGGGCACCGGGGAGCTGTTTTTT

V gene: TRBV11-2
J gene: TRBJ2-1
D gene: TRBD1
clone size: many
CDR3 protein: CASSLEGQRHEQFF
CDR3 DNA: TGTGCCAGCAGCTTAGAGGGACAGCGACATGAGCAGTTCTTC

V gene: TRBV29-1
J gene: TRBJ2-7
D gene: -
clone size: many
CDR3 protein: CSVTGPTYEQYF
CDR3 DNA: TGCAGCGTTACAGGACCTACCTACGAGCAGTACTTC

V gene: TRBV7-8
J gene: TRBJ2-1
D gene: TRBD1
clone size: -
CDR3 protein: CASSLSIWDRGADEQFF
CDR3 DNA: TGTGCCAGCAGCCTCAGTATCTGGGACAGGGGGGCAGATGAGCAGTTCTTC

V gene: TRBV20-1
J gene: TRBJ2-5
D gene: TRBD2
clone size: -
CDR3 protein: CSARDFSGSGETQYF
CDR3 DNA: TGCAGTGCTAGAGATTTTAGCGGGAGCGGAGAGACCCAGTACTTC

V gene: TRBV20-1
J gene: TRBJ2-7
D gene: TRBD2
clone size: -
CDR3 protein: CSAQQPGLAGGYEQYF
CDR3 DNA: TGCAGTGCACAGCAACCGGGACTAGCGGGAGGCTACGAGCAGTACTTC

V gene: TRBV4-3
J gene: TRBJ2-7
D gene: TRBD2
clone size: few
CDR3 protein: CASSQASGSLYEQYF
CDR3 DNA: TGCGCCAGCAGCCAGGCTAGCGGGAGTTTGTACGAGCAGTACTTC

V gene: TRBV10-3
J gene: TRBJ1-4
D gene: TRBD1
clone size: few
CDR3 protein: CAISGQVGNEKLFF
CDR3 DNA: TGTGCCATCAGCGGACAGGTTGGGAATGAAAAACTGTTTTTT

V gene: TRBV10-3
J gene: TRBJ1-1
D gene: -
clone size: few
CDR3 protein: CASKAGGGTEAFF
CDR3 DNA: TGTGCCAGCAAGGCAGGAGGCGGGACTGAAGCTTTCTTT

V gene: TRBV11-2
J gene: TRBJ2-3
D gene: -
clone size: -
CDR3 protein: CASSLDWSSGPWEDTQYF
CDR3 DNA: TGTGCCAGCAGCTTAGATTGGTCGAGCGGACCCTGGGAAGATACGCAGTATTTT

V gene: TRBV29-1
J gene: TRBJ2-3
D gene: TRBD2
clone size: -
CDR3 protein: CSSRTSGALPRSDTQYF
CDR3 DNA: TGCAGCTCTCGGACTAGCGGGGCCCTTCCTCGGTCAGATACGCAGTATTTT

V gene: TRBV2
J gene: TRBJ2-1
D gene: TRBD2
clone size: many
CDR3 protein: CASRRMAGGPNEQFF
CDR3 DNA: TGTGCCAGCAGGAGGATGGCGGGAGGGCCCAATGAGCAGTTCTTC